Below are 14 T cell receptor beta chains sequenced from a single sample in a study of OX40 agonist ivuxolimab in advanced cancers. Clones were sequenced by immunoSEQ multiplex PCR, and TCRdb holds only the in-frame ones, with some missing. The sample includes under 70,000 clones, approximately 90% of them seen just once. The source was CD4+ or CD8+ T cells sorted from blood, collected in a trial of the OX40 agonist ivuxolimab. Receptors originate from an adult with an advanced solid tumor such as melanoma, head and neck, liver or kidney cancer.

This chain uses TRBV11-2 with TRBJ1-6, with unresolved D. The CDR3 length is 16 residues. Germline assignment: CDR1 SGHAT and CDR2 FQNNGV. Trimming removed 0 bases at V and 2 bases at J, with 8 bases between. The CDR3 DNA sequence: TGTGCCAGCAGCTTAGATCCCGGGACCTATAATTCACCCCTCCACTTT. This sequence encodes CASSLDPGTYNSPLHF.

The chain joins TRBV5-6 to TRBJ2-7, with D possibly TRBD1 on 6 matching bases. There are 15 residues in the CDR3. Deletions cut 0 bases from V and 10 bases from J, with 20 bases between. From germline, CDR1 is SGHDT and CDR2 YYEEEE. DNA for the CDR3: TGTGCCAGCAGCTTGGCCGGAGGAAGGGACAAATCACAGTACTTC. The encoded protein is CASSLAGGRDKSQYF.

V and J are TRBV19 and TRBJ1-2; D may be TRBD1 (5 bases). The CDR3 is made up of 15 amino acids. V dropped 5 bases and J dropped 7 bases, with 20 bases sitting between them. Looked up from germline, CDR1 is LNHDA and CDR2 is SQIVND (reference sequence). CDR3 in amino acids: CASSQPWAGMGGYTF. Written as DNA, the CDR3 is TGTGCCAGTAGTCAGCCTTGGGCAGGGATGGGTGGCTACACCTTC.

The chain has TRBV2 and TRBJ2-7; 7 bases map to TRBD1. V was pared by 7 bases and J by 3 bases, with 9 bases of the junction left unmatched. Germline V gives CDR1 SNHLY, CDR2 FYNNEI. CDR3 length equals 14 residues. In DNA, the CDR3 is TGTGCCAGCACTTACGGGACAGCCTACTACGAGCAGTACTTC. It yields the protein CASTYGTAYYEQYF.

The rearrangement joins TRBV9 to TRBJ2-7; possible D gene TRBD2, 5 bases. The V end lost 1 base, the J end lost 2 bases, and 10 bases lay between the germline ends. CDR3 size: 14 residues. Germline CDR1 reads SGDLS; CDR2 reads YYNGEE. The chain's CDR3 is CASSVFSGTYEQYF. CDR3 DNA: TGTGCCAGCAGCGTATTCAGCGGAACCTACGAGCAGTACTTC.

The CDR3 spells CASSLWAGNTGELFF. The CDR3 region has the DNA TGTGCCAGCAGCTTGTGGGCGGGGAACACCGGGGAGCTGTTTTTT. The genes are TRBV5-4 and TRBJ2-2, with D possibly being TRBD2 (5 bases). CDR1 is SGHNT and CDR2 is YYREEE in the germline V gene (reference sequence). Trimming left V 1 base short and J 1 base short, with 8 bases between. The CDR3 contains 15 residues.

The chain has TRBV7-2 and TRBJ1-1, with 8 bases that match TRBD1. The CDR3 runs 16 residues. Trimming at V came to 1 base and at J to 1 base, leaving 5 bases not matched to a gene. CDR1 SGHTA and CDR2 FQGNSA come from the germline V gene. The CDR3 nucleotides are TGTGCCAGCAGCTTAGGGGCAGGGGGCGGGAACACTGAAGCTTTCTTT. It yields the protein CASSLGAGGGNTEAFF.

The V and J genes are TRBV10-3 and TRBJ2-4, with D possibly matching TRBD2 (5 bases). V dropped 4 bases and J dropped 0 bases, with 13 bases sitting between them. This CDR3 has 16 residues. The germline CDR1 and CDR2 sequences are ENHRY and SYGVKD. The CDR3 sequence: CAISGTSDLAKNIQYF. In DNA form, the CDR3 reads TGTGCCATCAGTGGTACTAGTGATCTAGCCAAAAACATTCAGTACTTC.

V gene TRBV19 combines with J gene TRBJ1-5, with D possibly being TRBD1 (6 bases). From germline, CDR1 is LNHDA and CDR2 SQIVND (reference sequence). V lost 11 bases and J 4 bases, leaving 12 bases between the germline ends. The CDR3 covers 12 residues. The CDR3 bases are TGTGCCGGGGGGGCTGGGAATCAGCCCCAGCATTTT. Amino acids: CAGGAGNQPQHF.

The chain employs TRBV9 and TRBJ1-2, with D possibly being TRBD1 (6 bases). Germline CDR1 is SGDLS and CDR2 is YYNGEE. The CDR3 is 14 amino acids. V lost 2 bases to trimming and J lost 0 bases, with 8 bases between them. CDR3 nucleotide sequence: TGTGCCAGCAGCGTGGGGGGCCCTAACTATGGCTACACCTTC. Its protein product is CASSVGGPNYGYTF.

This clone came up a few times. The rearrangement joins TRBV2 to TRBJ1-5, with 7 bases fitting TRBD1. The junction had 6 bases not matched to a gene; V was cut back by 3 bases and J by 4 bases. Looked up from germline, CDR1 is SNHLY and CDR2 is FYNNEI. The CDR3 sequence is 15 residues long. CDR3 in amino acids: CASSEGRQGNQPQHF. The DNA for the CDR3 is TGTGCCAGCAGTGAGGGGCGACAGGGTAATCAGCCCCAGCATTTT.

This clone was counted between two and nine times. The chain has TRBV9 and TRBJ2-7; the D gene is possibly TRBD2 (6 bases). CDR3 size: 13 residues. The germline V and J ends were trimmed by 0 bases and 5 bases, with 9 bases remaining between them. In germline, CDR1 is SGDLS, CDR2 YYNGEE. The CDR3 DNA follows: TGTGCCAGCAGCGTAGAAGGGAGGAACGAGCAGTACTTC. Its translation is CASSVEGRNEQYF.

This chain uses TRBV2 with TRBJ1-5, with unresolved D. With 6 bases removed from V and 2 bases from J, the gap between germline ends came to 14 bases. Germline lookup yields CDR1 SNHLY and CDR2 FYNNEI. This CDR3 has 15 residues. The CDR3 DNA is TGTGCCAGCAGCTCCCCGGGGATTGGCAATCAGCCCCAGCATTTT. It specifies CASSSPGIGNQPQHF.

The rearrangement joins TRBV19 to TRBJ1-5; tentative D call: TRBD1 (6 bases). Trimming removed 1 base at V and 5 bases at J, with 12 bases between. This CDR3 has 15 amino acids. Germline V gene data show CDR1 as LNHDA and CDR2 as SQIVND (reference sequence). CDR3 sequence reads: CASSIVQGMDQPQHF. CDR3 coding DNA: TGTGCCAGTAGTATAGTTCAGGGGATGGATCAGCCCCAGCATTTT.